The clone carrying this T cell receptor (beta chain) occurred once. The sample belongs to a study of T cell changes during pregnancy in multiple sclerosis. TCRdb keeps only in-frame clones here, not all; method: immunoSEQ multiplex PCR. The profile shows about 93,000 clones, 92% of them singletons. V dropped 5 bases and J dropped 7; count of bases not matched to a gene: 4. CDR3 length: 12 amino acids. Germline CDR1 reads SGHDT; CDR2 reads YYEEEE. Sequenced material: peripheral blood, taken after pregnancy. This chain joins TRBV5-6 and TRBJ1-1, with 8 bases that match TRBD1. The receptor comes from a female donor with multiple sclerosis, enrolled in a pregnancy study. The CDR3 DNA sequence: TGTGCCAGCAGTTATACAGGGGGTGAAGCTTTCTTT. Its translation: CASSYTGGEAFF.